These T cell receptor beta chains were read from a single sample in a study of neurological immune-mediated disorders. A single record per CDR3 protein comes from TCRdb applying MiXCR to the 5' RACE reads. The sample records tens of thousands of distinct CDR3 sequences, less than 5% being singletons. Sequencing was carried out using PBMCs. Receptors were obtained from a woman aged 60 to 75 with multiple sclerosis. Each CDR3 is given with its conserved first and last residue.

j_gene: TRBJ1-5; v_gene: TRBV20-1; CDR3aa: CSARSGSNQPQNF
j_gene: TRBJ1-1; v_gene: TRBV7-9; CDR3aa: CASSSSITGLATEAFF
j_gene: TRBJ1-1; v_gene: TRBV15; CDR3aa: CATSTAVGSTEDFF
j_gene: TRBJ1-4; v_gene: TRBV7-2; CDR3aa: CASSLVGNEKLFF
j_gene: TRBJ2-1; v_gene: TRBV20-1; CDR3aa: CSASGTSPLNEQFF
j_gene: TRBJ1-6; v_gene: TRBV4-3; CDR3aa: CASSPNPGQGGNSPLHF
j_gene: TRBJ2-4; v_gene: TRBV7-2; CDR3aa: CASSDTKFGNIQYF
j_gene: TRBJ2-7; v_gene: TRBV28; CDR3aa: CACRDSYEQYF
j_gene: TRBJ2-1; v_gene: TRBV25-1; CDR3aa: CASRDRRINEQFF
j_gene: TRBJ1-1; v_gene: TRBV5-1; CDR3aa: CASSLIQAPNTEAFF
j_gene: TRBJ1-1; v_gene: TRBV5-1; CDR3aa: CASSLLQGNTEAFF
j_gene: TRBJ2-1; v_gene: TRBV5-1; CDR3aa: CASSSRQGYNEQFF
j_gene: TRBJ1-4; v_gene: TRBV20-1; CDR3aa: CSAPRPGEKLFF
j_gene: TRBJ1-1; v_gene: TRBV7-2; CDR3aa: CASSLAAGTYTEAFF
j_gene: TRBJ1-5; v_gene: TRBV29-1; CDR3aa: CSAVKSDGQPQNF
j_gene: TRBJ1-2; v_gene: TRBV7-2; CDR3aa: CASSLGQGRSYGYTF
j_gene: TRBJ1-2; v_gene: TRBV4-1; CDR3aa: CASSQDPGWRGNYGYTF
j_gene: TRBJ2-5; v_gene: TRBV7-9; CDR3aa: CASSLVPGGHNQETQYF
j_gene: TRBJ2-7; v_gene: TRBV20-1; CDR3aa: CSARWDRDEQYF
j_gene: TRBJ2-1; v_gene: TRBV20-1; CDR3aa: CSAPLAGGPTRNNEQFF
j_gene: TRBJ1-2; v_gene: TRBV12-3/TRBV12-4; CDR3aa: CASSLQGSYGYTF
j_gene: TRBJ1-1; v_gene: TRBV5-1; CDR3aa: CASSNGQPNTEAFF
j_gene: TRBJ1-4; v_gene: TRBV6-1; CDR3aa: CASSGQGLNEKLFF
j_gene: TRBJ2-4; v_gene: TRBV20-1; CDR3aa: CSARWGGSRGNIQYF
j_gene: TRBJ2-5; v_gene: TRBV5-5; CDR3aa: CASSLSVSGGSETQYF
j_gene: TRBJ2-1; v_gene: TRBV12-3/TRBV12-4; CDR3aa: CASSSPRTSAFYNEQFF
j_gene: TRBJ1-3; v_gene: TRBV10-3; CDR3aa: CAISESTLNRNTIYF
j_gene: TRBJ2-5; v_gene: TRBV7-3; CDR3aa: CASSLTPSETQYF
j_gene: TRBJ2-2; v_gene: TRBV29-1; CDR3aa: CSVEDDATANTGELFF
j_gene: TRBJ1-5; v_gene: TRBV3-1; CDR3aa: CASSPRLSNQPQHF
j_gene: TRBJ2-7; v_gene: TRBV5-1; CDR3aa: CASSLAGGSNYEQYF
j_gene: TRBJ2-3; v_gene: TRBV7-2; CDR3aa: CASSYSGLAGYSDTQYF
j_gene: TRBJ1-2; v_gene: TRBV5-1; CDR3aa: CASSFEGAYGYTF
j_gene: TRBJ2-7; v_gene: TRBV10-3; CDR3aa: CAIRLAGPYEQYF
j_gene: TRBJ2-5; v_gene: TRBV10-3; CDR3aa: CASAQGAGETQYF
j_gene: TRBJ1-1; v_gene: TRBV5-1; CDR3aa: CASSREGHLNTEAFF
j_gene: TRBJ2-5; v_gene: TRBV7-2; CDR3aa: CASSPGLAIETQYF
j_gene: TRBJ1-1; v_gene: TRBV5-1; CDR3aa: CASSPREAYTEAFF
j_gene: TRBJ2-2; v_gene: TRBV6-5; CDR3aa: CASSLGLTGELFF
j_gene: TRBJ2-3; v_gene: TRBV20-1; CDR3aa: CSASSRADTQYF
j_gene: TRBJ1-5; v_gene: TRBV5-1; CDR3aa: CASSLSANQPQHF
j_gene: TRBJ2-3; v_gene: TRBV7-9; CDR3aa: CASSGRDTQYF
j_gene: TRBJ2-1; v_gene: TRBV10-3; CDR3aa: CAISEWVGGPYNEQFF